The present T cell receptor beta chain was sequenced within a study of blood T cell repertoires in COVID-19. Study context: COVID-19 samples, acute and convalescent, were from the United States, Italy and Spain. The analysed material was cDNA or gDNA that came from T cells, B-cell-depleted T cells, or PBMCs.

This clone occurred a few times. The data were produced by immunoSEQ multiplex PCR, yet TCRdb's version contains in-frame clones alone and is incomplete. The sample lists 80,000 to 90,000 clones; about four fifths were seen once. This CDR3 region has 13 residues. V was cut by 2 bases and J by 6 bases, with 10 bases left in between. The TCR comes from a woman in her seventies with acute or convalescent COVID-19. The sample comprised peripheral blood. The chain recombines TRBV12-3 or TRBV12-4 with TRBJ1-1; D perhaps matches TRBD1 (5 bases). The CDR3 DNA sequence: TGTGCCAGCAGTTTAAGCGGGGGATCTGAAGCTTTCTTT. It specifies CASSLSGGSEAFF.